Below, 8 T cell receptor beta chains from the same sample are listed, as sequenced in a study of OX40 agonist ivuxolimab in advanced cancers. Produced via immunoSEQ multiplex PCR; TCRdb's table is partial and in-frame only. Of 90,000 or so clones listed, around nine tenths are singletons. Material: CD4+ or CD8+ T cells sorted from blood, obtained in a trial of the OX40 agonist ivuxolimab. These TCRs come from an adult with an advanced solid tumor such as melanoma, head and neck, liver or kidney cancer.

This chain's CDR3 is CASSLVQLGQFF. CDR3 DNA: TGTGCCAGCAGCTTGGTACAGCTTGGGCAGTTCTTC. This chain joins TRBV6-1 and TRBJ2-1; D is unclear. Germline lookup yields CDR1 MNHNS and CDR2 SASEGT. Trimming removed 6 bases at V and 12 bases at J, with 15 bases between. This CDR3 is 12 amino acids long.

The genes are TRBV21-1 and TRBJ1-2; the table names TRBD1, a call not compared with the DNA. TRBV21-1 is a documented pseudogene. This CDR3 is 16 amino acids long. The CDR3 loop is CASSKGQTGGDYGYTF. CDR3 sequence (DNA): TGTGCCAGCAGCAAAGGACAGACAGGGGGAGACTATGGCTACACCTTC.

This clone is a singleton in its sample. The CDR3 coding sequence is TGTGCCAGTAGCGTGGGACAGTACAATGAGCAGTTCTTC. It codes for CASSVGQYNEQFF. This sequence joins TRBV19 and TRBJ2-1; TRBD1 agrees at 7 bases. The CDR3 totals 13 residues. The trim removed 6 bases at V and 4 bases at J, leaving 3 bases unmatched. CDR1 and CDR2 (germline): LNHDA, SQIVND (reference sequence).

This clone was observed once. The chain uses TRBV6-6 and TRBJ1-1, with D possibly matching TRBD1 (5 bases). This CDR3 has 13 amino acids. V was cut by 7 bases and J by 1 base, with 10 bases left in between. Germline V lookup: CDR1 MNHNY, CDR2 SVGAGI (reference sequence). This CDR3 is CASIQRGNTEAFF. Written as DNA, the CDR3 is TGTGCCAGCATCCAAAGGGGGAACACTGAAGCTTTCTTT.

The chain carries TRBV4-3 and TRBJ2-1; possibly TRBD2 for D (5 bases). The CDR3 runs 14 residues. The V gene lost 3 bases and the J gene lost 12 bases, with 18 bases spanning the gap. Germline loops: CDR1 LGHNA, CDR2 YSLEER. CDR3 coding DNA: TGCGCCAGCAGCCACCTCTTGGGAGAACGCTCGCAGTTCTTC. This encodes CASSHLLGERSQFF.

The chain uses TRBV6-6 and TRBJ2-6, with D possibly TRBD1 on 6 matching bases. Trimming shortened V by 4 bases and J by 4 bases, and 14 bases separated the two germline ends. This CDR3 spans 16 amino acids. The V gene's germline CDR1 is MNHNY and CDR2 SVGAGI (reference sequence). This chain's CDR3 is CASSSWGLSGANVLTF. The CDR3 DNA reads TGTGCCAGCAGTTCTTGGGGGCTCTCGGGGGCCAACGTCCTGACTTTC.

A single count supports this clone. The chain is built from TRBV5-5 and TRBJ2-2, with TRBD1 matching 9 bases. The junction had 9 bases not matched to a gene; V was cut back by 3 bases and J by 6 bases. CDR1 is SGHKS, CDR2 YYEKEE, per germline (reference sequence). The CDR3 contains 16 residues. CDR3 in amino acids: CASSWGQGSLAGELFF. The DNA of the CDR3 is TGTGCCAGCAGCTGGGGACAGGGTAGCCTGGCCGGGGAGCTGTTTTTT. Combining the CDR3 with reference TRBV5-5 and TRBJ2-2 gives the whole variable domain DAGVTQSPTHLIKTRGQQVTLRCSPISGHKSVSWYQQVLGQGPQFIFQYYEKEERGRGNFPDRFSARQFPNYSSELNVNALLLGDSALYLCASSWGQGSLAGELFFGEGSRLTVL.

The chain employs TRBV27 and TRBJ1-1; no clear D. Trimming cost V 4 bases and J 7 bases, with 13 bases left between them. This CDR3 is built from 13 residues. CDR1 and CDR2 from the germline V gene are MNHEY and SMNVEV (reference sequence). The DNA for the CDR3 is TGTGCCAGCAGTTCCGAGGTGGGCATTGAAGCTTTCTTT. It specifies CASSSEVGIEAFF.